The present TCR beta chain was sequenced within a study of control samples from healthy donors and cancer patients. Data came from immunoSEQ multiplex PCR; TCRdb stores just in-frame clones and leaves some out. The table lists 150,000 to 200,000 clones, around 87% of them singletons, with approximately 1.5% in the top ten. The source of this sequence is a woman between 45 and 60 years old in good health. Sequenced sample: blood.

The CDR3: CASSLKGANTEAFF. CDR3 nucleotide sequence: TGTGCCAGCAGTTTGAAGGGAGCGAACACTGAAGCTTTCTTT. V usage is TRBV27 and J usage is TRBJ1-1; no definite D call. V lost 3 bases, J lost 1 base, and 9 bases lay in between. The CDR3 totals 14 residues. CDR1 is MNHEY and CDR2 is SMNVEV in the germline V gene (reference sequence).